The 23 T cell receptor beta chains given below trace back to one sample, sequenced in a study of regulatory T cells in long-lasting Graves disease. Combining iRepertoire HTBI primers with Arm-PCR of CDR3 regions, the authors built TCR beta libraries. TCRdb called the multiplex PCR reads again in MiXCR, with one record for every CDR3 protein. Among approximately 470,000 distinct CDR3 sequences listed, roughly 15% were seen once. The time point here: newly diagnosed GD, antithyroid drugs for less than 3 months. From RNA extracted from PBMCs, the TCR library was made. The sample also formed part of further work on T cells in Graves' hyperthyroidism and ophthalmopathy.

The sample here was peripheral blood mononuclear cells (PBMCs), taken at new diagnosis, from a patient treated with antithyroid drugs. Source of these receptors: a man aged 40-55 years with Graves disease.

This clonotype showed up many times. The CDR3 nucleotides read TGTGCCAGCTCACGCAATTTAGCGGGAGGAGAAGAGACCCAGTACTTC. Translated, it gives CASSRNLAGGEETQYF. The V and J genes are TRBV18 and TRBJ2-5; 10 bases map to TRBD2. The germline V gene has CDR1 KGHSH and CDR2 LQKENI. V lost 4 bases, J lost 3 bases, and 8 bases stayed unmatched. CDR3 length equals 16 residues.

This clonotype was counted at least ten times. The CDR3 DNA reads TGCAGTGCTAGATTGACTAGCGGGAGTAGGTCCTACAATGAGCAGTTCTTC. It yields the protein CSARLTSGSRSYNEQFF. V usage is TRBV20-1 and J usage is TRBJ2-1, with 12 bases aligning to TRBD2. Unmatched junction bases numbered 6, after V lost 2 bases and J lost 1 base. This CDR3 is built from 17 residues. The V gene's germline CDR1 is DFQATT and CDR2 SNEGSKA (reference sequence).

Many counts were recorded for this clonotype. CDR3 loop: CASSFSGTGGNQPQHF. The DNA of the CDR3 is TGTGCCAGCAGTTTTTCCGGGACAGGGGGCAATCAGCCCCAGCATTTT. V gene TRBV28 combines with J gene TRBJ1-5, with 10 bases aligning to TRBD1. Germline V gene lookup returns CDR1 MDHEN and CDR2 SYDVKM. The trim removed 3 bases at V and 2 bases at J, leaving 4 bases unmatched. The CDR3 is 16 residues long.

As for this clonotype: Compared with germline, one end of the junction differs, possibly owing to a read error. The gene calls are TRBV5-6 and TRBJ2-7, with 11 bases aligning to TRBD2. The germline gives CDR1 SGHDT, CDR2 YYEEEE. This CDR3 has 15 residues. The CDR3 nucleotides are TGTGTCAGCAGCTCGCAACGACTAGCGGGAAACGAGCAGTACTTC. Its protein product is CVSSSQRLAGNEQYF.

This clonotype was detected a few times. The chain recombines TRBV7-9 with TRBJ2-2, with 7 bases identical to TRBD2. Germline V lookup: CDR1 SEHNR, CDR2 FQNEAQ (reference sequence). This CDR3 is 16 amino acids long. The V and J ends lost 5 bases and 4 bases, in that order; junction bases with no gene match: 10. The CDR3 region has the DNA TGTGCCAGCAGCCCAAAAGCGGGGAGGGGCACCGGGGAGCTGTTTTTT. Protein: CASSPKAGRGTGELFF.

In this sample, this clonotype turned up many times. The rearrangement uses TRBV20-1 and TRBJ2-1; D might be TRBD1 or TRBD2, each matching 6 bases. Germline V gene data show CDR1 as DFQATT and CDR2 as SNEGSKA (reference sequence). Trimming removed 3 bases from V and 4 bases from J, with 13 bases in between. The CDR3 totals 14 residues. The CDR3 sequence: CSASGGGLYNEQFF. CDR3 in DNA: TGCAGTGCTAGTGGAGGGGGGCTATACAATGAGCAGTTCTTC.

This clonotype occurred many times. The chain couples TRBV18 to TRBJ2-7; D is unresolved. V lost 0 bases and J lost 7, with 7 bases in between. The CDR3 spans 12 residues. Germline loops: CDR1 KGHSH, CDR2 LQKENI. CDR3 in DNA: TGTGCCAGCTCACCACCATCTGCGGAGCAGTACTTC. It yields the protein CASSPPSAEQYF. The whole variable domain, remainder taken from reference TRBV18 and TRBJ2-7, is NAGVMQNPRHLVRRRGQEARLRCSPMKGHSHVYWYRQLPEEGLKFMVYLQKENIIDESGMPKERFSAEFPKEGPSILRIQQVVRGDSAAYFCASSPPSAEQYFGPGTRLTVT.

The CDR3, as DNA: TGTGCCAGCAGTTGGTCCCGGACAGGGTCCAATGAGCAGTTCTTC. Amino acid sequence: CASSWSRTGSNEQFF. V gene TRBV27 combines with J gene TRBJ2-1; 8 positions match TRBD1. CDR1 is MNHEY and CDR2 is SMNVEV in the germline V gene (reference sequence). Trimming removed 4 bases from V and 6 bases from J; junction bases left unmatched: 8. CDR3 length equals 15 residues.

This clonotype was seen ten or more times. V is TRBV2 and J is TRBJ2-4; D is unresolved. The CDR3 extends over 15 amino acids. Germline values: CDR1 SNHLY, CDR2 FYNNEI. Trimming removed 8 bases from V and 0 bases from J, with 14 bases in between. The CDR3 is CASRETLLAKNIQYF. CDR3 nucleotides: TGTGCCAGCCGCGAGACCCTTCTAGCCAAAAACATTCAGTACTTC.

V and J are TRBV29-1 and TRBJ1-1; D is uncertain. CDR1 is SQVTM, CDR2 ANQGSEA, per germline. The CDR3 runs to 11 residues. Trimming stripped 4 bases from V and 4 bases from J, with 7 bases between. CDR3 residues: CSVVEVTEAFF. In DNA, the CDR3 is TGCAGCGTTGTGGAAGTCACTGAAGCTTTCTTT.

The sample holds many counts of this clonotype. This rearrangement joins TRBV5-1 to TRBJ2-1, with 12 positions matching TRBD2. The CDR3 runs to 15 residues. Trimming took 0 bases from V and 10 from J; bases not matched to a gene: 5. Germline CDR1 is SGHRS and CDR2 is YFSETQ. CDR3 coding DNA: TGCGCCAGCAGCTTGGCTAGCGGGAGGGCCTGGGAGCAGTTCTTC. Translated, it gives CASSLASGRAWEQFF.

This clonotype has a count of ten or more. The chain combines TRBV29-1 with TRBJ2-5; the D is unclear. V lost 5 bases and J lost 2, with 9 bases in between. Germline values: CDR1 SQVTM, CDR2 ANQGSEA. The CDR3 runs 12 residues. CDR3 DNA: TGCAGCGTTTACGGTCCTCAAGAGACCCAGTACTTC. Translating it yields CSVYGPQETQYF.

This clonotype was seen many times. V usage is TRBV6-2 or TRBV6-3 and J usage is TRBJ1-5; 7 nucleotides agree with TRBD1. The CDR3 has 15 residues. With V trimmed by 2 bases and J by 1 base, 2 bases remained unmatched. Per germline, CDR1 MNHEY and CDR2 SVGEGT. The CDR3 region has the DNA TGTGCCAGCAGTTACGGGACAGTAAGCAATCAGCCCCAGCATTTT. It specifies CASSYGTVSNQPQHF.

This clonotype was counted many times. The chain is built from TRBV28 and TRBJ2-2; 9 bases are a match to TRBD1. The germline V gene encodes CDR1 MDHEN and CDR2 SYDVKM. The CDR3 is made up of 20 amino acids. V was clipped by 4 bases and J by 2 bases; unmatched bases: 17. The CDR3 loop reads CASSSPGTGIFGINTGELFF. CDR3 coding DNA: TGTGCCAGCAGTTCCCCCGGGACAGGGATTTTCGGAATAAACACCGGGGAGCTGTTTTTT. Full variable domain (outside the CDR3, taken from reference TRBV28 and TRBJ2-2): DVKVTQSSRYLVKRTGEKVFLECVQDMDHENMFWYRQDPGLGLRLIYFSYDVKMKEKGDIPEGYSVSREKKERFSLILESASTNQTSMYLCASSSPGTGIFGINTGELFFGEGSRLTVL.

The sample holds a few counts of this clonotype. The DNA of the CDR3 is TGTGCCAGCCCACCTAGCCCATCCAACAATGAGCAGTTCTTC. Residues: CASPPSPSNNEQFF. The chain employs TRBV2 and TRBJ2-1; a possible D gene is TRBD2 (5 bases). V was pared by 8 bases and J by 5 bases, with 16 bases between. In germline, CDR1 is SNHLY, CDR2 FYNNEI. There are 14 residues in the CDR3. The complete variable domain, with remaining parts taken from reference TRBV2 and TRBJ2-1, reads EPEVTQTPSHQVTQMGQEVILRCVPISNHLYFYWYRQILGQKVEFLVSFYNNEISEKSEIFDDQFSVERPDGSNFTLKIRSTKLEDSAMYFCASPPSPSNNEQFFGPGTRLTVL.

The CDR3 bases are TGCGCCAGCAGCTACTTAGCGGGAGTAAGAGGCAATGAGCAGTTCTTC. Translating it yields CASSYLAGVRGNEQFF. V and J are TRBV5-1 and TRBJ2-1; 9 positions agree with TRBD2. The V gene's germline CDR1 is SGHRS and CDR2 YFSETQ. The V and J ends lost 3 bases and 6 bases, in that order; junction bases with no gene match: 10. The CDR3 spans 16 residues.

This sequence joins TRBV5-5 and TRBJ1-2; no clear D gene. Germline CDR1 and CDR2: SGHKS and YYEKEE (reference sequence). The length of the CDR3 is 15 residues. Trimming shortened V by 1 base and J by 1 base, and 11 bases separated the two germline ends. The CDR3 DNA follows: TGTGCCAGCAGCTTGAGACGGAACCTTAACTATGGCTACACCTTC. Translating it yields CASSLRRNLNYGYTF.

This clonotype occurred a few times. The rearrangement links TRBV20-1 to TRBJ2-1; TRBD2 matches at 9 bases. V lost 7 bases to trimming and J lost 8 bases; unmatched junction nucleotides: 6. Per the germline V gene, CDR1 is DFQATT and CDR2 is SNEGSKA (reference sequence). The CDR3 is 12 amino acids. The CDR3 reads CSGRGLAYEQFF. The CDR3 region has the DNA TGCAGTGGGAGGGGACTAGCCTATGAGCAGTTCTTC.

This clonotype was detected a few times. The DNA for the CDR3 is TGTGCCAGCGCTGCCTCAGGTGCGAGCGGGAGGTCGAACACCGGGGAGCTGTTTTTT. As protein: CASAASGASGRSNTGELFF. J is TRBJ2-2 and V is TRBV27; 9 bases are a match to TRBD2. J was trimmed by 0 bases and V by 8 bases; bases with no gene match: 16. The CDR3 runs to 19 residues. The germline V gene encodes CDR1 MNHEY and CDR2 SMNVEV (reference sequence).

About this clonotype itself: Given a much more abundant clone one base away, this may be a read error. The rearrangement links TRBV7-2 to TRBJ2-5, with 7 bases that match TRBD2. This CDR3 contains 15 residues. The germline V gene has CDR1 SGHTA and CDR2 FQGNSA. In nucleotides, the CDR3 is TGTGCCGGCAGCTTAATGGCGGGAGAGGTGAAGACCCAGTACTTC. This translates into CAGSLMAGEVKTQYF.

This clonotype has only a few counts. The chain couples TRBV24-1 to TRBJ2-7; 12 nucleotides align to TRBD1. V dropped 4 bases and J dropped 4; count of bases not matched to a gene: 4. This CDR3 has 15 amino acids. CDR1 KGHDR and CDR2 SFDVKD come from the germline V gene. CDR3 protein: CATSDGTGGRYEQYF. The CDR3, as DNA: TGTGCCACCAGTGACGGGACAGGGGGCCGGTACGAGCAGTACTTC.

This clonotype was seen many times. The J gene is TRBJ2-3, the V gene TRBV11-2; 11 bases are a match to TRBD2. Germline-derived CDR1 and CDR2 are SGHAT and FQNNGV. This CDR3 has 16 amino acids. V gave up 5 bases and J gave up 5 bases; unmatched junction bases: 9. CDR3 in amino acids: CASSVLAGVPQDTQYF. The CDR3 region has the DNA TGTGCCAGCAGCGTACTAGCGGGAGTCCCCCAAGATACGCAGTATTTT. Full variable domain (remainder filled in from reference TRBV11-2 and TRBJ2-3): EAGVAQSPRYKIIEKRQSVAFWCNPISGHATLYWYQQILGQGPKLLIQFQNNGVVDDSQLPKDRFSAERLKGVDSTLKIQPAKLEDSAVYLCASSVLAGVPQDTQYFGPGTRLTVL.

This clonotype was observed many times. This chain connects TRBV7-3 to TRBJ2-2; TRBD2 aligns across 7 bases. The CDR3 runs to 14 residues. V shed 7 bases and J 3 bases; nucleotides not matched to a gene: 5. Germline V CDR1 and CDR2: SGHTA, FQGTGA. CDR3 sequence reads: CASNNGRYTGELFF. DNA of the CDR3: TGTGCCAGCAACAACGGGAGGTACACCGGGGAGCTGTTTTTT.